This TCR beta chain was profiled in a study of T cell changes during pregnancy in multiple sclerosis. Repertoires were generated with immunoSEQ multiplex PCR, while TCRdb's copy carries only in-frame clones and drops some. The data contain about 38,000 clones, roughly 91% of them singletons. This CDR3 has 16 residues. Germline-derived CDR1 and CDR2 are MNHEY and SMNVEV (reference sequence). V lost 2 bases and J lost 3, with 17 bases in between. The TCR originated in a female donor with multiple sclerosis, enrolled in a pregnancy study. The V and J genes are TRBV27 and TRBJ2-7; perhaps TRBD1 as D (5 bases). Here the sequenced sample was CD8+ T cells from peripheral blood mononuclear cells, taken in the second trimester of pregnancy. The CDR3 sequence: CASSLSWGPASYEQYF. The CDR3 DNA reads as TGTGCCAGCAGTTTAAGTTGGGGCCCAGCCAGCTACGAGCAGTACTTC.